The 5 T cell receptor beta chains listed next were all sequenced from one sample in a study of blood T cell repertoires in COVID-19. This table comes from immunoSEQ multiplex PCR, and its TCRdb copy is limited to in-frame clones, with some not included. Among about 280,000 clones, roughly 89% were seen once, and the ten largest hold about 3%. Sequenced material: peripheral blood. The receptors here all came from a woman aged 30 to 39 with active or convalescent COVID-19.

This chain uses TRBV5-5 with TRBJ1-2; 8 bases match TRBD1. The ends lost 2 bases at V and 4 bases at J; junction bases unmatched: 7. CDR1 and CDR2 (germline): SGHKS, YYEKEE (reference sequence). This CDR3 has 15 amino acids. In nucleotides, the CDR3 is TGTGCCAGCAGCTTTGGAACTCAGGGGGCCTATGGCTACACCTTC. The encoded protein is CASSFGTQGAYGYTF.

Here the CDR3 reads CASSPRGGLGETQYF. The CDR3 region has the DNA TGTGCCAGTAGTCCTCGGGGGGGACTAGGGGAGACCCAGTACTTC. This rearrangement joins TRBV19 to TRBJ2-5; the match to TRBD2 covers 8 bases. CDR1 is LNHDA and CDR2 is SQIVND in the germline V gene (reference sequence). This CDR3 is 15 amino acids long. V shed 5 bases and J 5 bases; nucleotides not matched to a gene: 10.

V usage is TRBV19 and J usage is TRBJ1-5, with D possibly being TRBD1 (6 bases). The CDR3 spans 15 residues. Germline lookup yields CDR1 LNHDA and CDR2 SQIVND (reference sequence). The V end was cut by 7 bases, the J end by 6 bases, with 19 bases between. The CDR3 bases are TGTGCCAGTACCATTGCAGGGGTGGGTGGTCAGCCCCAGCATTTT. Translated, it gives CASTIAGVGGQPQHF.

The chain carries TRBV4-1 and TRBJ2-7; possible D gene TRBD1, 6 bases. In germline, CDR1 is MGHRA, CDR2 YSYEKL. The CDR3 is made up of 16 amino acids. V lost 1 base, J lost 2 bases, and 15 bases lay in between. CDR3 nucleotide sequence: TGCGCCAGCAGCCAAGGGGGTGACAGGACAACCTACGAGCAGTACTTC. It codes for CASSQGGDRTTYEQYF.

This chain joins TRBV2 and TRBJ1-2; no reliable D call. Trimming took 6 bases from V and 3 from J, leaving 14 bases between them. In germline, CDR1 is SNHLY, CDR2 FYNNEI. The length of the CDR3 is 14 residues. CDR3 nucleotides: TGTGCCAGCAGCCGGGAATGGGTAGACTATGGCTACACCTTC. Amino acids: CASSREWVDYGYTF.